A selection of T cell receptor beta chains follows, all from one sample in a study of cytomegalovirus exposure and HLA in healthy donors. The repertoire was sequenced with immunoSEQ multiplex PCR; TCRdb's copy has only in-frame clones and lacks some. The listing contains about 160,000 clones. Sequences were obtained from PBMCs. These receptors were collected from a woman aged 55-69 years in good health and CMV-seronegative. Both conserved end residues are part of each CDR3. The D gene is left open where the match is weak.

j_call: TRBJ2-5
d_call: NA
v_call: TRBV5-4
cdr3_nt: TGTGCCAGCAGCTTGGAGGGAGGGGGAAAGACCCAGTACTTC
cdr3_aa: CASSLEGGGKTQYF

j_call: TRBJ1-1
d_call: NA
v_call: TRBV5-1
cdr3_nt: TGCGCCAGCAGGTCCCGGGGGGCGAACACTGAAGCTTTCTTT
cdr3_aa: CASRSRGANTEAFF

j_call: TRBJ2-7
d_call: NA
v_call: TRBV6-5
cdr3_nt: TGTGCCAGCAGTCGCCAGGGGAACGAGCAGTACTTC
cdr3_aa: CASSRQGNEQYF

j_call: TRBJ2-1
d_call: NA
v_call: TRBV19
cdr3_nt: TGTGCCAGTGGACAGTCTTCCTACAATGAGCAGTTCTTC
cdr3_aa: CASGQSSYNEQFF

j_call: TRBJ1-2
d_call: NA
v_call: TRBV6-6
cdr3_nt: TGTGCCAGCAGTTACCTAAACTATGGCTACACCTTC
cdr3_aa: CASSYLNYGYTF

j_call: TRBJ2-1
d_call: NA
v_call: TRBV6-5
cdr3_nt: TGTGCCAGCAGTTACTCGACATACAATGAGCAGTTCTTC
cdr3_aa: CASSYSTYNEQFF

j_call: TRBJ2-5
d_call: TRBD1
v_call: TRBV2
cdr3_nt: TGTGCCAGGACACACCGGACAGGGCAAGAGACCCAGTACTTC
cdr3_aa: CARTHRTGQETQYF

j_call: TRBJ1-1
d_call: TRBD1
v_call: TRBV11-3
cdr3_nt: TGTGCCAGCAGCCGGTCGGGACAGGGATCAAACACTGAAGCTTTCTTT
cdr3_aa: CASSRSGQGSNTEAFF

j_call: TRBJ2-4
d_call: TRBD2
v_call: TRBV9
cdr3_nt: TGTGCCAGCAGCCCTTCGGGGGGAAACATTCAGTACTTC
cdr3_aa: CASSPSGGNIQYF

j_call: TRBJ1-3
d_call: NA
v_call: TRBV11-2
cdr3_nt: TGTGCCAGCAGCGCCATCGCGGGGAGGTACTCTGGAAACACCATATATTTT
cdr3_aa: CASSAIAGRYSGNTIYF

j_call: TRBJ2-1
d_call: NA
v_call: TRBV4-1
cdr3_nt: TGCGCCAGCAGCCAAGATATTAATAGCGGTTCCTACAATGAGCAGTTCTTC
cdr3_aa: CASSQDINSGSYNEQFF

j_call: TRBJ1-4
d_call: NA
v_call: TRBV9
cdr3_nt: TGTGCCAGCAGCCCGGGGGGCAGCGCTAATGAAAAACTGTTTTTT
cdr3_aa: CASSPGGSANEKLFF

j_call: TRBJ1-5
d_call: NA
v_call: TRBV6-5
cdr3_nt: TGTGCCAGCAGTTACATGGGCCCCAATCAGCCCCAGCATTTT
cdr3_aa: CASSYMGPNQPQHF

j_call: TRBJ1-1
d_call: NA
v_call: TRBV6-1
cdr3_nt: TGTGCCAGCAGTGAACTTATAGGCAGGGGAGGGACTGAAGCTTTCTTT
cdr3_aa: CASSELIGRGGTEAFF

j_call: TRBJ2-1
d_call: TRBD2
v_call: TRBV7-3
cdr3_nt: TGTGCCAGCAGCTTAAGCGGGAGCTACAATGAGCAGTTCTTC
cdr3_aa: CASSLSGSYNEQFF

j_call: TRBJ2-1
d_call: TRBD1
v_call: TRBV11-2
cdr3_nt: TGTGCCAGCAGCTTAGGGGACAGGGGTGAGCAGTTCTTC
cdr3_aa: CASSLGDRGEQFF

j_call: TRBJ2-4
d_call: TRBD2
v_call: TRBV2
cdr3_nt: TGTGCCAGCAGTGATGGCCCTCCCGCACGGGGGGACGCCAAAAACATTCAGTACTTC
cdr3_aa: CASSDGPPARGDAKNIQYF

j_call: TRBJ1-3
d_call: NA
v_call: TRBV10-2
cdr3_nt: TGCGCCAGCAGTTGGACAGAAGCCTCTGGAAACACCATATATTTT
cdr3_aa: CASSWTEASGNTIYF

j_call: TRBJ1-1
d_call: NA
v_call: TRBV15
cdr3_nt: TGTGCCACCAGCCCCCGCGGCCCTATGAACACTGAAGCTTTCTTT
cdr3_aa: CATSPRGPMNTEAFF

j_call: TRBJ1-2
d_call: NA
v_call: TRBV6-5
cdr3_nt: TGTGCCAGCATTGGGGGGAACTATGGCTACACCTTC
cdr3_aa: CASIGGNYGYTF

j_call: TRBJ1-5
d_call: TRBD1
v_call: TRBV11-2
cdr3_nt: TGTGCCAGCAGGGGACAGGGAAAAGATCAGCCCCAGCATTTT
cdr3_aa: CASRGQGKDQPQHF

j_call: TRBJ1-5
d_call: TRBD1
v_call: TRBV19
cdr3_nt: TGTGCCAGTAGTATTAACAGGGGAGCCCAGCATTTT
cdr3_aa: CASSINRGAQHF

j_call: TRBJ2-1
d_call: NA
v_call: TRBV2
cdr3_nt: TGTGCCAGCAGCCAAAGGAGACAGGAAAACAATGAGCAGTTCTTC
cdr3_aa: CASSQRRQENNEQFF

j_call: TRBJ1-2
d_call: NA
v_call: TRBV6-5
cdr3_nt: TGTGCCAGCAGTTACTCGTCCAGAAACTATGGCTACACCTTC
cdr3_aa: CASSYSSRNYGYTF

j_call: TRBJ2-5
d_call: NA
v_call: TRBV6-5
cdr3_nt: TGTGCCAGCAGGAGTACAGGGCGGGAGACCCAGTACTTC
cdr3_aa: CASRSTGRETQYF

j_call: TRBJ2-5
d_call: NA
v_call: TRBV4-2
cdr3_nt: TGTGCCAGCAGCGTGCGCACCCAAGAGACCCAGTACTTC
cdr3_aa: CASSVRTQETQYF

j_call: TRBJ2-7
d_call: TRBD2
v_call: TRBV5-1
cdr3_nt: TGCGCCAGCAGCTTCGGGACGGCGCCGGGACTAGCGGGAGGAAGGTACTTC
cdr3_aa: CASSFGTAPGLAGGRYF

j_call: TRBJ1-2
d_call: TRBD1
v_call: TRBV2
cdr3_nt: TGTGCCAGCCGAGGGACAGGGGAACGCTATGGCTACACCTTC
cdr3_aa: CASRGTGERYGYTF

j_call: TRBJ2-5
d_call: NA
v_call: TRBV5-1
cdr3_nt: TGCGCCAGCAGCTTGTTCTCGGGACTTGGGGAGACCCAGTACTTC
cdr3_aa: CASSLFSGLGETQYF

j_call: TRBJ2-5
d_call: NA
v_call: TRBV5-5
cdr3_nt: TGTGCCAGCAGCCTCTCGGACCAAGAGACCCAGTACTTC
cdr3_aa: CASSLSDQETQYF

j_call: TRBJ2-1
d_call: TRBD2
v_call: TRBV28
cdr3_nt: TGTGCCAGCTTAGCGGGAGGGCCGGGGAATGAGCAGTTCTTC
cdr3_aa: CASLAGGPGNEQFF

j_call: TRBJ2-7
d_call: TRBD2
v_call: TRBV7-2
cdr3_nt: TGTGCCAGCAGCTCGCAGCGGGGGGGGTCCTACGAGCAGTACTTC
cdr3_aa: CASSSQRGGSYEQYF

j_call: TRBJ1-4
d_call: NA
v_call: TRBV11-2
cdr3_nt: TGTGCCAGCAGCTTTGGGGGCAGTAATGAAAAACTGTTTTTT
cdr3_aa: CASSFGGSNEKLFF

j_call: TRBJ1-5
d_call: NA
v_call: TRBV5-1
cdr3_nt: TGCGCCAGCAGCTTGCAATCAAATAGTCAGCCCCAGCATTTT
cdr3_aa: CASSLQSNSQPQHF

j_call: TRBJ1-1
d_call: NA
v_call: TRBV19
cdr3_nt: TGTGCCAGTACAGGACACGAAGCTTTCTTT
cdr3_aa: CASTGHEAFF

j_call: TRBJ1-1
d_call: NA
v_call: TRBV7-2
cdr3_nt: TGTGCCAGCAGCTTGGGGATGGGGGCGGACGCTGAAGCTTTCTTT
cdr3_aa: CASSLGMGADAEAFF

j_call: TRBJ1-1
d_call: NA
v_call: TRBV9
cdr3_nt: TGTGCCAGCAGCGTTACACCAGGGCGGAACACTGAAGCTTTCTTT
cdr3_aa: CASSVTPGRNTEAFF

j_call: TRBJ1-6
d_call: TRBD1
v_call: TRBV5-6
cdr3_nt: TGTGCCAGCAGATCCAGGGGGCGCGGGTATTCACCCCTCCACTTT
cdr3_aa: CASRSRGRGYSPLHF

j_call: TRBJ2-1
d_call: TRBD1
v_call: TRBV5-1
cdr3_nt: TGCGCCAGCAGCTTGGGACAGGGAATCTACAATGAGCAGTTCTTC
cdr3_aa: CASSLGQGIYNEQFF

j_call: TRBJ1-3
d_call: TRBD1
v_call: TRBV19
cdr3_nt: TGTGCCAGTAGGGACAGGTCTGGAAACACCATATATTTT
cdr3_aa: CASRDRSGNTIYF

j_call: TRBJ2-7
d_call: NA
v_call: TRBV28
cdr3_nt: TGTGCCAGCAGTCTACGAGGGACATCCTACGAGCAGTACTTC
cdr3_aa: CASSLRGTSYEQYF

j_call: TRBJ1-1
d_call: TRBD1
v_call: TRBV13
cdr3_nt: TGTGCCAGCAGTTGGGACAGTCTAACTGAAGCTTTCTTT
cdr3_aa: CASSWDSLTEAFF

j_call: TRBJ1-1
d_call: NA
v_call: TRBV6-5
cdr3_nt: TGTGCCAGCAGTTACTCAGGCGGCAGGGCAGACACTGAAGCTTTCTTT
cdr3_aa: CASSYSGGRADTEAFF

j_call: TRBJ1-3
d_call: NA
v_call: TRBV10-3
cdr3_nt: TGTGCCATCAGTCCTACGGTAGTTCTTTCTGGAAACACCATATATTTT
cdr3_aa: CAISPTVVLSGNTIYF

j_call: TRBJ1-1
d_call: NA
v_call: TRBV5-4
cdr3_nt: TGTGCCAGCAGAAAAGGAGAAAACGAAGCTTTCTTT
cdr3_aa: CASRKGENEAFF

j_call: TRBJ2-7
d_call: TRBD1
v_call: TRBV27
cdr3_nt: TGTGCCAGGGTCAGCTGGGGACAGGGTCTGAACGAGCAGTACTTC
cdr3_aa: CARVSWGQGLNEQYF

j_call: TRBJ2-7
d_call: NA
v_call: TRBV6-7
cdr3_nt: TGTGCCAGCAGTTTGTCAGGGAACGAGCAGTACTTC
cdr3_aa: CASSLSGNEQYF

j_call: TRBJ2-1
d_call: NA
v_call: TRBV5-6
cdr3_nt: TGTGCCAGCAGCTTGGGCATTAGAGACAATGAGCAGTTCTTC
cdr3_aa: CASSLGIRDNEQFF

j_call: TRBJ2-5
d_call: NA
v_call: TRBV7-3
cdr3_nt: TGTGCCAGCAGCTTAAACAGGGAAGGCCAAGAGACCCAGTACTTC
cdr3_aa: CASSLNREGQETQYF

j_call: TRBJ2-1
d_call: NA
v_call: TRBV10-1
cdr3_nt: TGCGCCAGCGGAGACGAGGATGAGCAGTTCTTC
cdr3_aa: CASGDEDEQFF

j_call: TRBJ2-4
d_call: NA
v_call: TRBV21-1
cdr3_nt: TGTGCCAGCACCGAGTGCATTCAGTACTTC
cdr3_aa: CASTECIQYF

j_call: TRBJ1-5
d_call: TRBD1
v_call: TRBV19
cdr3_nt: TGTGCCAGTAGTATGAGGGGTCAGGGGGGCAATCAGCCCCAGCATTTT
cdr3_aa: CASSMRGQGGNQPQHF

j_call: TRBJ2-7
d_call: NA
v_call: TRBV7-2
cdr3_nt: TGTGCCAGCAGCCTAGACAGGACCTCTCTTTACGAGCAGTACTTC
cdr3_aa: CASSLDRTSLYEQYF

j_call: TRBJ2-3
d_call: TRBD2
v_call: TRBV11-2
cdr3_nt: TGTGCCAGCACCGAGAGGGTTGGGGGACTAGCGGGGAAAGATACGCAGTATTTT
cdr3_aa: CASTERVGGLAGKDTQYF